Listed below are T cell receptor beta chains from one sample, sequenced in a study of breast tumors, draining lymph nodes, adjacent tissues. TCRdb processed the multiplex PCR reads anew with MiXCR; each CDR3 protein has one entry. The profile shows 200,000 to 250,000 distinct CDR3 sequences, nearly 35% of them singletons. The specimen sequenced was axillary lymph node tissue. The origin of the receptors is a female donor with breast cancer. Some clones in this sample may be carry-over from other donors' samples. CDR3s include the opening cysteine and the closing phenylalanine or tryptophan. Each record gives: D gene, clone size, J gene, CDR3 length, V gene, CDR3 DNA, CDR3 protein. The D gene is left open where the match is weak. Clone size is stated in some rows and not others, as once, few, many or a class when expanded.

TRBD1	-	TRBJ1-2	14	TRBV19	TGTGCCAGTAGAGGGACAGAGTTCTTCTATGGCTACACCTTC	CASRGTEFFYGYTF
-	many	TRBJ2-5	18	TRBV12-5	TGTGCTAGTGGTTTCCCGCCGGGACCGAAATTAGATAAAGAGACCCAGTACTTC	CASGFPPGPKLDKETQYF
-	-	TRBJ1-1	14	TRBV7-2	TGTGCCAGCAGCCAACGGACAGCGAAGACTGAAGCTTTCTTT	CASSQRTAKTEAFF
-	-	TRBJ2-7	14	TRBV12-3/TRBV12-4	TGTGCCAGCAGTTTAGACGGGAACTCCTGCGAGCAGTACTTC	CASSLDGNSCEQYF
TRBD2	many	TRBJ2-1	14	TRBV25-1	TGTGCCACCGAAAGCGGGAGGGATTACAATGAGCAGTTCTTC	CATESGRDYNEQFF
TRBD2	many	TRBJ2-1	14	TRBV20-1	TGCAGTGCGGGAGCGGGAGGCCCATTTAATGAGCAGTTCTTC	CSAGAGGPFNEQFF
-	many	TRBJ1-3	18	TRBV20-1	TGCAGTGCTAAAGGTGCAGGATCGATCAGTCGTGGTGGAAACACCATATATTTT	CSAKGAGSISRGGNTIYF
-	many	TRBJ2-5	15	TRBV12-3/TRBV12-4	TGTGCCAGCAGCGGGGACGGTCGAGTCCCCGGGACCCAGTACTTC	CASSGDGRVPGTQYF
-	many	TRBJ1-2	14	TRBV30	TGTGCCTGGAGTGTAGGGGCCCCGGGCTATGGCTACACCTTC	CAWSVGAPGYGYTF
TRBD1	many	TRBJ2-1	15	TRBV7-6	TGTGCCAGCAGCTTATCGGGACAGGGCTACAATGAGCAGTTCTTC	CASSLSGQGYNEQFF
-	few	TRBJ2-7	15	TRBV4-3	TGCGCCAGCAGCCAAGATATATCTAGAGTCTACGAGCAGTACTTC	CASSQDISRVYEQYF
-	many	TRBJ1-5	17	TRBV19	TGTGCCAGTAGCTTCATCATGGGAGGGGGGAGCAATCAGCCCCAGCATTTT	CASSFIMGGGSNQPQHF
-	many	TRBJ1-2	15	TRBV7-9	TGTGCCAGCAGCTTGACAGGAACTCCTAACTATGGCTACACCTTC	CASSLTGTPNYGYTF
-	many	TRBJ1-2	12	TRBV10-3	TGTGCCATCACTTCAGGGAACTATGGCTACACCTTC	CAITSGNYGYTF
TRBD1	-	TRBJ1-6	15	TRBV5-1	TGCGCCAGCAGTTTTACTGGGACAGGGCATTCACCCCTCCACTTT	CASSFTGTGHSPLHF
-	many	TRBJ1-2	12	TRBV7-9	TGTGCCAGCAGCTTAGCGGAAGATGGCTACACCTTC	CASSLAEDGYTF
-	-	TRBJ1-2	14	TRBV6-2/TRBV6-3	TGTGCCAGCAGGGGTTATCGGGATAACTATGGCTACACCTTC	CASRGYRDNYGYTF
TRBD1	many	TRBJ1-6	16	TRBV20-1	TGCAGTGCTAGGGGGGACAGGGGGTCGTATAATTCACCCCTCCACTTT	CSARGDRGSYNSPLHF
TRBD2	-	TRBJ2-7	15	TRBV7-6	TGTGCCAGCAGCCCCTATGCGGGAGGGCCGGGCGAGCAGGACTTC	CASSPYAGGPGEQDF
TRBD1	many	TRBJ2-2	15	TRBV7-2	TGTGCCAGCAGCTTAGCCCGACAGGGCACCGGGGAGCTGTTTTTT	CASSLARQGTGELFF
TRBD2	-	TRBJ2-5	15	TRBV5-1	TGCGCCAGCAGCCACATGACTAGCGGACACGAGACCCAGTACTTC	CASSHMTSGHETQYF
TRBD2	few	TRBJ2-1	15	TRBV3-1	TGTGCCAGCAGCCTACCTAGCGGGAGTAGGGATGAGCAGTTCTTC	CASSLPSGSRDEQFF
-	many	TRBJ1-2	13	TRBV2	TGTGCCAGCAGTGACGCCCTAAACTATGGCTACACCTTC	CASSDALNYGYTF
TRBD2	many	TRBJ2-3	17	TRBV11-3	TGTGCCAGCAGCCCGGGGACTAGCGGGTTAAGCACAGATACGCAGTATTTT	CASSPGTSGLSTDTQYF
TRBD1	-	TRBJ1-6	12	TRBV20-1	TGCAGCGGTCGACAGGGTGGTTCACCCCTCCACTTT	CSGRQGGSPLHF
TRBD2	many	TRBJ2-7	14	TRBV11-2	TGTGCCAGCAGCCCCGTAGCGGGGATGTACGAGCAGTACTTC	CASSPVAGMYEQYF
-	-	TRBJ1-5	15	TRBV20-1	TGCAGTGCTAGAGATCCCGGGACTCTAAGTCAGCCCCAGCATTTT	CSARDPGTLSQPQHF
-	-	TRBJ2-5	15	TRBV6-5	TGTGCCAGCAGTCCGTGGGGGATGCCTACTGAGACCCAGTACTTC	CASSPWGMPTETQYF
-	many	TRBJ2-1	14	TRBV19	TGTGCCAGTAGTATTAGGGTTAGCGTCAATGAGCAGTTCTTC	CASSIRVSVNEQFF
-	many	TRBJ2-7	13	TRBV20-1	TGCAGTGCTAGTCCGGTCAACAGCTACGAGCAGTACTTC	CSASPVNSYEQYF
-	-	TRBJ2-1	11	TRBV25-1	TGTGCCAGCGGAGGTTCTAATGAGCAGTTCTTC	CASGGSNEQFF
-	many	TRBJ1-2	12	TRBV3-1	TGTGCCAGCAGTCCAGGGCGTGGTGGCTACACCTTC	CASSPGRGGYTF
-	-	TRBJ2-2	18	TRBV9	TGTGCCAGCAGCGTAGCTCTCACTAACTATGGCTACACCGGGGAGCTGTTTTTT	CASSVALTNYGYTGELFF
TRBD1	-	TRBJ2-2	16	TRBV28	TGTGCCAGCAGTTTCCCCCGACAGGGAGACACCGGGGAGCTGTTTTTT	CASSFPRQGDTGELFF
TRBD2	many	TRBJ2-5	13	TRBV20-1	TGCAGTGCTAGACCGCGGGGGTGGGAGACCCAGTACTTC	CSARPRGWETQYF
TRBD1	-	TRBJ2-4	16	TRBV7-9	TGTGCCAGCAGCCTACAGGGGCCCGTGTATAGGGTCATTCAGTACTTC	CASSLQGPVYRVIQYF
TRBD1	-	TRBJ2-5	18	TRBV20-1	TGCAGTGCTAGAGATCCAGGGTTGGGGGACAGGGGCCCTGGAGCCCAGTACTTC	CSARDPGLGDRGPGAQYF
TRBD1	many	TRBJ2-7	18	TRBV7-2	TGTGCCAGCAGCTTAGCTTCCGGGGGACAGGGGGCATCCTACGAGCAGTACTTC	CASSLASGGQGASYEQYF
-	medium-sized	TRBJ2-7	14	TRBV12-3/TRBV12-4	TGTGCCAGCAGTTCGTGGGAGGTACCCTACGAGCAGTACTTC	CASSSWEVPYEQYF
-	many	TRBJ2-5	14	TRBV9	TGTGCCAGCAGCGTAGGGGTCAGTAAAGAGACCCAGTACTTC	CASSVGVSKETQYF